Each of the 9 T cell receptor beta chains below was sequenced from the same sample in a study of T-cell reconstitution after alpha-beta-depleted transplantation in children. Preparing the TCRbeta library involved the use of unique molecular identifiers. MiXCR, run by TCRdb on the PCR reads, gives a single entry per CDR3 protein. In the table there are around 800,000 distinct CDR3 sequences, roughly 15% of which are singletons. Specimen: PBMCs, mostly from graft donor cells, collected 360 days after TCRalphabeta/CD19-depleted stem cell transplant. The origin of the receptors is a male patient between 5 and 17 years old who had a stem cell transplant for acute lymphoblastic leukemia, so the T cells may come from the graft donor.

This clonotype has at least ten counts. The rearrangement uses TRBV12-3 or TRBV12-4 and TRBJ2-5, with unresolved D. This CDR3 contains 15 residues. V dropped 3 bases and J dropped 4 bases, with 15 bases sitting between them. The CDR3 loop is CASSFHPAFLETQYF. In nucleotides, the CDR3 is TGTGCCAGCAGTTTCCACCCAGCGTTCCTAGAGACCCAGTACTTC.

This clonotype occurred a few times. The chain combines TRBV29-1 with TRBJ2-1, with 7 positions matching TRBD2. Germline trimming cut 8 bases from V and 6 bases from J; bases unmatched to any gene: 10. CDR3 length: 13 residues. Germline-derived CDR1 and CDR2 are SQVTM and ANQGSEA. The CDR3 region has the DNA TGCAGCTCCTGGGGGGGAGCCGGCAATGAGCAGTTCTTC. Its translation: CSSWGGAGNEQFF.

The chain has TRBV5-1 and TRBJ1-1, with D perhaps TRBD1 (6 bases). Germline CDR1 SGHRS, CDR2 YFSETQ. Trimming shortened V by 4 bases and J by 1 base, and 11 bases separated the two germline ends. This CDR3 is 14 amino acids long. This CDR3 is CASSPVTGNTEAFF. CDR3 in DNA: TGCGCCAGCAGCCCCGTGACAGGGAACACTGAAGCTTTCTTT.

CDR3 sequence reads: CASSFGPDRAYEQYF. The CDR3 DNA is TGTGCCAGCAGCTTCGGACCCGACAGGGCGTACGAGCAGTACTTC. The chain combines TRBV7-9 with TRBJ2-7; 7 nucleotides line up with TRBD1. The ends lost 3 bases at V and 4 bases at J; junction bases unmatched: 9. The germline V gene has CDR1 SEHNR and CDR2 FQNEAQ (reference sequence). This CDR3 comprises 15 residues.

The V call is TRBV9, the J call TRBJ2-3; 8 nucleotides align to TRBD1. From germline, CDR1 is SGDLS and CDR2 YYNGEE. The CDR3 contains 13 residues. The J segment lost 4 bases and the V segment lost 7 bases, leaving 5 bases of the junction unmatched. The CDR3 region has the DNA TGTGCCAGCCCCTGGACAGGGTCAGATACGCAGTATTTT. Its translation is CASPWTGSDTQYF.

This clonotype occurred a few times. The chain is built from TRBV12-3 or TRBV12-4 and TRBJ2-7; TRBD2 might be the D (5 bases). The CDR3 is made up of 13 amino acids. The V and J ends lost 7 bases and 0 bases respectively, with 10 bases between them. CDR3 region: CASNTRDSYEQYF. In nucleotides, the CDR3 is TGTGCCAGCAACACCCGGGACTCCTACGAGCAGTACTTC.

The chain uses TRBV7-3 and TRBJ1-6; 11 positions agree with TRBD1. The junction had 9 bases not matched to a gene; V was cut back by 6 bases and J by 8 bases. The CDR3 consists of 16 residues. The germline gives CDR1 SGHTA, CDR2 FQGTGA. The CDR3: CASRNGGQGDDSPLHF. The CDR3 DNA reads as TGTGCCAGCAGAAATGGGGGACAGGGGGATGATTCACCCCTCCACTTT.

Concerning this clonotype itself: A clone one base away is much larger, so this may be a read error. This chain connects TRBV9 to TRBJ2-1, with D unresolved. CDR3 length: 12 residues. The V end lost 0 bases, the J end lost 4 bases, and 2 bases lay between the germline ends. From germline, CDR1 is SGDLS and CDR2 YYNGEE. Here the CDR3 reads CASSVEYNEQFF. The CDR3, as DNA: TGTGCCAGCAGCGTAGAATACAATGAGCAGTTCTTC.

This clonotype was recorded a few times. This rearrangement joins TRBV5-1 to TRBJ2-2, with 9 bases identical to TRBD1. This CDR3 is built from 14 residues. The J segment lost 5 bases and the V segment lost 3 bases, leaving 2 bases of the junction unmatched. The V gene's germline CDR1 is SGHRS and CDR2 YFSETQ. CDR3 DNA: TGCGCCAGCAGCTGGGACAGGGAGACCGGGGAGCTGTTTTTT. It is translated as CASSWDRETGELFF.